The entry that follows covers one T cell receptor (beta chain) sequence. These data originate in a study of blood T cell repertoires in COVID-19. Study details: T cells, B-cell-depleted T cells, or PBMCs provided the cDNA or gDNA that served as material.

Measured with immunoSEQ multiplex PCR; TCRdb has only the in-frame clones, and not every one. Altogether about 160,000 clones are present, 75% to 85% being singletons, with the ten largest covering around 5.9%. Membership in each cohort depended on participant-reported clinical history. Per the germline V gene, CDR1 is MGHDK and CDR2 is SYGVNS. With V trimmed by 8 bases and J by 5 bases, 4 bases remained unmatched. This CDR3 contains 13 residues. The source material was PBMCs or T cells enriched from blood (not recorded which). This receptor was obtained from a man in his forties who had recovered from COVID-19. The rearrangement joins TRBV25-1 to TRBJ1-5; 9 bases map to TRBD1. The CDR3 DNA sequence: TGTGCCAGCCGAGGACAGGGGTATCAGCCCCAGCATTTT. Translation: CASRGQGYQPQHF.